This T cell receptor (beta chain) was sequenced for a study of cytomegalovirus exposure and HLA in healthy donors. Broader study findings: Some V segments could not be told apart, so they were left out, TRBV6-2 and TRBV6-3 among them.

The junction had 6 bases not matched to a gene; V was cut back by 2 bases and J by 6 bases. Germline V gene sequence: CDR1 MNHEY, CDR2 SVGAGI. This CDR3 is built from 15 residues. The primer mix had 60 Vbeta and 13 Jbeta primers. TCRdb's copy holds only in-frame clones and misses some; the assay was immunoSEQ multiplex PCR. The sample lists some 110,000 clones; roughly 80% were seen once. Points on this clone: What it binds is unknown.

Sequenced sample: PBMCs. The genes are TRBV6-5 and TRBJ1-1, with TRBD1 matching 10 bases. This sequence originates from a man in his forties or fifties in good health and CMV-seropositive. The chain's CDR3 is CASSYRRDRGSEAFF. Here the CDR3 DNA reads TGTGCCAGCAGTTACCGACGGGACAGGGGTTCTGAAGCTTTCTTT.